These 23 T cell receptor beta chains came from one sample sequenced in a study of shared clonotypes between healthy human individuals. Selected positively for CCR7 and CD45RO-negative, naive CD8 cells excluded terminally differentiated effector memory CD45RA+ cells. Profiled with immunoSEQ multiplex PCR; TCRdb holds only in-frame clones, not every one. The table has about 600,000 clones, 95% to 98% seen once; the top ten hold 0.25% to 0.35%. The sample comprised naive CD8+ T cells sorted from blood. These receptor sequences come from a man younger than 40 in good health.

This clone was counted a few times. The chain couples TRBV7-6 to TRBJ2-7, with D hard to call. The V and J ends lost 1 base and 4 bases respectively, with 11 bases between them. CDR3 length: 14 residues. Germline V lookup: CDR1 SGHVS, CDR2 FNYEAQ. CDR3 loop: CASSLGAEVYEQYF. The CDR3 region has the DNA TGTGCCAGCAGCTTAGGTGCAGAAGTATACGAGCAGTACTTC.

The V call is TRBV7-6, the J call TRBJ2-7; 7 bases align to TRBD2. Germline-derived CDR1 and CDR2 are SGHVS and FNYEAQ. V lost 5 bases, J lost 0 bases, and 7 bases stayed unmatched. The CDR3 loop spans 15 amino acids. The CDR3 DNA follows: TGTGCCAGCAGCGTCACTAGCGAGAGCTCCTACGAGCAGTACTTC. As protein: CASSVTSESSYEQYF.

The chain couples TRBV19 to TRBJ2-7; D not resolved. The V end was cut by 1 base, the J end by 2 bases, with 12 bases between. Germline-derived CDR1 and CDR2 are LNHDA and SQIVND (reference sequence). This CDR3 region has 15 residues. As DNA, the CDR3 is TGTGCCAGTAGTATAGCGATAACTGCTACCTACGAGCAGTACTTC. The encoded protein is CASSIAITATYEQYF.

The CDR3 DNA is TGTGCCATCAGCGGGACGGAGCGTTCCTACGAGCAGTACTTC. Protein product: CAISGTERSYEQYF. The rearrangement uses TRBV10-3 and TRBJ2-7, with D perhaps assigned TRBD1 or TRBD2 (5 bases each). Germline V CDR1 and CDR2: ENHRY, SYGVKD. This CDR3 is built from 14 residues. Trimming cost V 6 bases and J 1 base, with 13 bases left between them.

The chain joins TRBV7-8 to TRBJ2-7, with unresolved D. This CDR3 region has 11 residues. Between the trimmed V and J ends, which lost 4 bases and 6 bases, there was a span of 7 bases. Per germline, CDR1 SGHVS and CDR2 FQNEAQ. DNA of the CDR3: TGTGCCAGCAGCTCGCTCGGCGAGCAGTACTTC. It translates to CASSSLGEQYF.

The chain is built from TRBV6-6 and TRBJ1-5; TRBD1 matches 12 bases. The CDR3 totals 16 residues. Germline V gives CDR1 MNHNY, CDR2 SVGAGI (reference sequence). J gave up 6 bases and V 4 bases, and 7 bases lay outside the gene matches. For the CDR3, the DNA is TGTGCCAGCAGTTCGGGACAGGGGGCGTTAGGTCAGCCCCAGCATTTT. Translating gives CASSSGQGALGQPQHF.

The rearrangement joins TRBV9 to TRBJ2-7; D ambiguous. Germline assignment: CDR1 SGDLS and CDR2 YYNGEE. This CDR3 contains 14 residues. Trimming pared 0 bases from V and 0 bases from J, leaving 7 bases between. This CDR3 reads CASSVGDNSYEQYF. The CDR3 DNA is TGTGCCAGCAGCGTAGGAGACAACTCCTACGAGCAGTACTTC.

This chain links TRBV6-1 with TRBJ2-7; TRBD1 aligns across 8 bases. The germline CDR1 and CDR2 sequences are MNHNS and SASEGT. V gave up 7 bases and J gave up 2 bases; unmatched junction bases: 7. This CDR3 has 14 amino acids. The CDR3, as DNA: TGTGCCAGCACCCGAGGACAGGGTACCTACGAGCAGTACTTC. It specifies CASTRGQGTYEQYF.

This chain links TRBV7-9 with TRBJ2-7, with 8 positions matching TRBD1. CDR1 is SEHNR, CDR2 FQNEAQ, per germline (reference sequence). V lost 5 bases, J lost 2 bases, and 11 bases stayed unmatched. CDR3 length: 16 residues. The CDR3: CASSMTGQEFAYEQYF. Here the CDR3 DNA reads TGTGCCAGCAGCATGACGGGACAGGAATTTGCCTACGAGCAGTACTTC.

This clone was seen just once. The gene calls are TRBV30 and TRBJ2-3, with TRBD2 as a possible D gene (5 bases). The CDR3 sequence is 13 residues long. Germline CDR1 reads GTSNPN; CDR2 reads SVGIG (reference sequence). The V gene lost 0 bases and the J gene lost 4 bases, with 8 bases spanning the gap. Written as DNA, the CDR3 is TGTGCCTGGAGTGTACTAGGTCCAGATACGCAGTATTTT. Its translation: CAWSVLGPDTQYF.

This chain connects TRBV7-9 to TRBJ2-7, with D uncertain. From germline, CDR1 is SEHNR and CDR2 FQNEAQ (reference sequence). V lost 4 bases and J lost 3, with 7 bases in between. The CDR3 length is 12 residues. CDR3 bases: TGTGCCAGCAGCTACGAAGTCTACGAGCAGTACTTC. Its translation is CASSYEVYEQYF.

V and J are TRBV6-4 and TRBJ2-1, with a weak D call TRBD2 (5 bases). Trimming shortened V by 8 bases and J by 3 bases, and 17 bases separated the two germline ends. Per the germline V gene, CDR1 is MRHNA and CDR2 is SNTAGT. There are 15 residues in the CDR3. Here the CDR3 DNA reads TGTGCCAGCCTTAGGAACTACGAGGGCTACAATGAGCAGTTCTTC. Translating gives CASLRNYEGYNEQFF.

The CDR3 is CASSSSVGGVNTGELFF. The CDR3 coding sequence is TGTGCCAGCAGCTCCTCGGTAGGGGGAGTGAACACCGGGGAGCTGTTTTTT. This rearrangement joins TRBV7-3 to TRBJ2-2; D may be TRBD1 (6 bases). The CDR3 totals 17 residues. CDR1 and CDR2 (germline): SGHTA, FQGTGA. V lost 4 bases and J lost 1, with 16 bases in between.

V and J are TRBV6-5 and TRBJ2-7; D gene unclear. Trimming left V 5 bases short and J 2 bases short, with 7 bases between. Germline CDR1 MNHEY, CDR2 SVGAGI. The CDR3 runs to 12 residues. CDR3 in amino acids: CASSAQTYEQYF. CDR3 DNA sequence: TGTGCCAGCAGTGCACAAACCTACGAGCAGTACTTC.

This chain's CDR3 is CASSLVTGEPQYF. The CDR3, as DNA: TGTGCCAGCAGCTTAGTGACAGGGGAGCCCCAGTACTTC. The chain carries TRBV7-9 and TRBJ2-5; 8 nucleotides align to TRBD1. With 1 base clipped from V and 9 bases from J, the junction kept 4 bases outside the gene matches. The CDR3 is 13 amino acids. Germline V gene data show CDR1 as SEHNR and CDR2 as FQNEAQ (reference sequence).

V usage is TRBV4-3 and J usage is TRBJ2-3; a weak D match, TRBD2 (6 bases). Trimming removed 1 base from V and 2 bases from J, with 13 bases in between. The CDR3 has 16 amino acids. CDR1 is LGHNA, CDR2 YSLEER, per germline. CDR3 sequence reads: CASSQAFSGNTDTQYF. In nucleotides, the CDR3 is TGCGCCAGCAGCCAAGCTTTTAGCGGAAACACAGATACGCAGTATTTT.

This chain links TRBV11-2 with TRBJ2-1; 9 nucleotides line up with TRBD2. The junction had 6 bases not matched to a gene; V was cut back by 1 base and J by 8 bases. The V gene's germline CDR1 is SGHAT and CDR2 FQNNGV. CDR3 length: 15 amino acids. CDR3 region: CASSLGTSVGDEQFF. For the CDR3, the DNA is TGTGCCAGCAGCTTAGGGACTAGCGTGGGGGATGAGCAGTTCTTC.

The chain is built from TRBV28 and TRBJ2-7, with 9 bases that match TRBD1. The germline gives CDR1 MDHEN, CDR2 SYDVKM. Trimming took 7 bases from V and 6 from J; bases not matched to a gene: 10. CDR3 length: 14 amino acids. The chain's CDR3 is CASNRQGQGFEQYF. CDR3 nucleotide sequence: TGTGCCAGCAACCGACAGGGACAGGGCTTCGAGCAGTACTTC.

The chain joins TRBV7-9 to TRBJ2-1; 8 nucleotides match TRBD2. The CDR3 is 15 residues long. V shed 5 bases, J shed 3 bases, and the junction held 6 bases outside the gene matches. Germline values: CDR1 SEHNR, CDR2 FQNEAQ (reference sequence). The CDR3 loop reads CASSTIAGNYNEQFF. In DNA form, the CDR3 reads TGTGCCAGCAGCACGATAGCGGGAAACTACAATGAGCAGTTCTTC.

V and J are TRBV9 and TRBJ2-5, with 13 bases aligning to TRBD2. Germline-derived CDR1 and CDR2 are SGDLS and YYNGEE. CDR3 length: 16 amino acids. Trimming took 4 bases from V and 4 from J; bases not matched to a gene: 7. This chain's CDR3 is CASSSQTSGRRETQYF. CDR3 nucleotide sequence: TGTGCCAGCAGCTCTCAGACTAGCGGGAGGAGAGAGACCCAGTACTTC.

The chain couples TRBV4-1 to TRBJ2-1; no reliable D call. CDR1 and CDR2 from the germline V gene are MGHRA and YSYEKL. V was clipped by 0 bases and J by 10 bases, with 13 bases between them. The CDR3 has 14 residues. The DNA of the CDR3 is TGCGCCAGCAGCCAAGATCCCCCGGTAGGGGAGCAGTTCTTC. Protein: CASSQDPPVGEQFF.

V and J are TRBV5-5 and TRBJ2-1; a possible D gene is TRBD2 (6 bases). V was shortened by 3 bases and J by 2 bases, with 27 bases between the two germline ends. CDR3 length equals 20 residues. Germline V gives CDR1 SGHKS, CDR2 YYEKEE (reference sequence). The DNA for the CDR3 is TGTGCCAGCAGCTACTGGAGTAGCGGCAGAGGGTACGGACCCTACAATGAGCAGTTCTTC. This gives the protein CASSYWSSGRGYGPYNEQFF.

The chain couples TRBV29-1 to TRBJ2-7; the match to TRBD2 covers 7 bases. Germline-derived CDR1 and CDR2 are SQVTM and ANQGSEA. This CDR3 comprises 16 residues. With V trimmed by 3 bases and J by 3 bases, 14 bases remained unmatched. The CDR3: CSVDLSAGVGYYEQYF. As DNA, the CDR3 is TGCAGCGTTGACCTCTCGGCGGGAGTAGGGTACTACGAGCAGTACTTC.